This TCR beta chain was captured in a study of OX40 agonist ivuxolimab in advanced cancers. Libraries were prepared by immunoSEQ multiplex PCR; TCRdb keeps only in-frame clonotypes and omits some of them. The sample has 65,000 to 80,000 clones, 84% seen once; the top ten hold 2.1%. V lost 6 bases to trimming and J lost 6 bases, with 14 bases between them. This CDR3 has 14 residues. Germline CDR1 KGHSH, CDR2 LQKENI. The chain has TRBV18 and TRBJ1-4, with a tentative D call TRBD1 (5 bases). This TCR was recovered from an adult with an advanced solid tumor such as melanoma, head and neck, liver or kidney cancer. The material was CD4+ or CD8+ T cells sorted from blood, obtained in a trial of the OX40 agonist ivuxolimab. The CDR3 DNA sequence: TGTGCCAGCTCCCAACTTGGGGACCATGAAAAACTGTTTTTT. This translates into CASSQLGDHEKLFF.